These 27 T cell receptor delta chains came from one sample sequenced in a study of gamma-delta chains in newborns, infants, children. TCRdb repeated clone calling on the reads with CATT. Of about 4,900 delta-chain clones in the sample, 3.9% are singletons; the top ten hold approximately 8%. What was sequenced was blood. These receptors all come from a child who was a newborn, infant or young child, either healthy, febrile or measles-vaccinated (not recorded which).

This clone was seen a few times. Since a much larger clone is just one base distant, this may be a read error. This rearrangement joins TRDV1 to TRDJ1, with D tentatively TRDD1 (7 bases). The CDR3 is 20 residues long. Germline V gene lookup returns CDR1 TSWWSYY and CDR2 QGS. Trimming cost V 2 bases and J 0 bases, with 25 bases left between them. This chain's CDR3 is CALGERSYENSPGDTDKLIF. The CDR3 bases are TGTGCTCTTGGGGAAAGGTCCTACGAAAATAGTCCGGGGGACACCGATAAACTCATCTTT.

In this sample, this clone is medium-sized. This CDR3 is also generated by other DNA sequences in the sample. This chain links TRDV1 with TRDJ2; D is perhaps TRDD3 (5 bases). Germline lookup yields CDR1 TSWWSYY and CDR2 QGS. Trimming removed 0 bases from V and 7 bases from J, with 27 bases in between. The CDR3 extends over 20 amino acids. The CDR3 spells CALGELRRGPGRYRRAQLFF. CDR3 sequence (DNA): TGTGCTCTTGGGGAACTTCGAAGGGGACCGGGAAGGTACCGTAGAGCACAACTCTTCTTT.

Comments on this clone: TCRdb pairs this DNA with a much larger clone's protein that differs at residue 7, likely a read error; the protein shown was translated from the DNA. The chain employs TRDV2 and TRDJ3; weak D call: TRDD3 (5 bases). In germline, CDR1 is GEAIGNYY, CDR2 EKD. This CDR3 is built from 18 residues. Here the CDR3 reads CACDTAETISWDTRQVFF. The DNA for the CDR3 is TGTGCCTGTGACACCGCGGAGACTATCTCCTGGGACACCCGACAGGTGTTTTTC.

Points on this clone: The mismatch at residue 8 between this DNA's translation and the TCRdb protein of a much larger clone likely reflects a read error; the protein shown is translated from the DNA. This rearrangement joins TRDV1 to TRDJ1; D perhaps matches TRDD3 (5 bases). The CDR3 runs to 18 residues. V lost 2 bases to trimming and J lost 1 base, with 20 bases between them. The germline CDR1 and CDR2 sequences are TSWWSYY and QGS. This CDR3 reads CALGEAPDGYRVTDKLIF. The DNA for the CDR3 is TGTGCTCTTGGGGAAGCTCCGGATGGATATCGGGTCACCGATAAACTCATCTTT.

This clone occurred a few times. The junction shows a germline mismatch at one end, possibly a read error. V is TRDV1 and J is TRDJ1; TRDD3 matches at 8 bases. The CDR3 is 19 residues long. Germline CDR1 and CDR2: TSWWSYY and QGS. CDR3 sequence (DNA): TGTGCTCCTGGGGAGCTAATCCTGTCTGGGGGAGTGTACACCGATAAACTCATCTTT. It specifies CAPGELILSGGVYTDKLIF.

This clone was counted a few times. TCRdb attributes to this sequence the protein of a much larger clone, which differs from the DNA translation at residue 5; a read error is likely, and the protein displayed is translated from the DNA. The rearrangement links TRDV2 to TRDJ3; D might be TRDD3 (5 bases). This CDR3 comprises 18 residues. The germline V gene encodes CDR1 GEAIGNYY and CDR2 EKD. With 3 bases removed from V and 0 bases from J, the gap between germline ends came to 14 bases. The DNA of the CDR3 is TGTGCCTGTGACGCCGCGGGGACTATCTCCTGGGACACCCGACAGATGTTTTTC. Translated: CACDAAGTISWDTRQMFF.

This clone ranks as medium-sized. The chain couples TRDV1 to TRDJ1; 12 bases line up with TRDD3. This CDR3 comprises 20 residues. With V trimmed by 7 bases and J by 5 bases, 23 bases remained unmatched. CDR1 and CDR2 from the germline V gene are TSWWSYY and QGS. The CDR3 protein is CALVPSALGNWGILRDKLIF. CDR3 DNA sequence: TGTGCTCTTGTCCCTTCCGCCCTCGGCAACTGGGGGATACTTCGTGATAAACTCATCTTT.

This clone has a handful of counts. This likely reflects a read error, since a far larger clone is one base away. Other nucleotide sequences in the sample specify the same CDR3. This chain connects TRDV1 to TRDJ2; 8 bases align to TRDD3. CDR3 size: 18 residues. Trimming removed 1 base from V and 3 bases from J; junction bases left unmatched: 10. From germline, CDR1 is TSWWSYY and CDR2 QGS. The CDR3, as DNA: TGTGCTCTTGGGGAACGAGAAAACTGGGGGGTCCTGACAGCACAACTCTTCTTT. Translation: CALGERENWGVLTAQLFF.

There are a few counts of this clone. The genes are TRDV2 and TRDJ3; TRDD3 aligns across 8 bases. CDR3 size: 19 residues. CDR1 is GEAIGNYY, CDR2 EKD, per germline. J gave up 0 bases and V 1 base, and 7 bases lay outside the gene matches. In DNA form, the CDR3 reads TGTGCCTGTGACACTCTACTGGGGGCCTCCTCCTGGGACACCCGACAGATGTTTTTC. This sequence encodes CACDTLLGASSWDTRQMFF.

This clone was counted only a few times. Just one base apart from a much larger clone, this may be a read error. Other DNA sequences in the sample encode the same CDR3. The chain carries TRDV1 and TRDJ1; perhaps D is TRDD2 or TRDD3 (6 bases each). V was shortened by 5 bases and J by 0 bases, with 31 bases between the two germline ends. Germline lookup yields CDR1 TSWWSYY and CDR2 QGS. There are 21 residues in the CDR3. The CDR3 region is CALGTAGLPHFGGQYTDKLIF. The DNA for the CDR3 is TGTGCTCTTGGGACCGCGGGGCTTCCTCACTTCGGGGGACAGTACACCGATAAACTCATCTTT.

To note about this clone: The amino acid sequence in TCRdb belongs to a much larger clone and departs from this DNA's translation at residue 14, likely a sequencing read error; the sequence shown is translated from the DNA. The chain employs TRDV1 and TRDJ1; 9 nucleotides align to TRDD2. Trimming cost V 6 bases and J 3 bases; bases outside gene matches: 20. The CDR3 contains 19 residues. Germline-derived CDR1 and CDR2 are TSWWSYY and QGS. CDR3 in amino acids: CALGWGLPTGQGIADKLIF. DNA for the CDR3: TGTGCTCTTGGCTGGGGCCTTCCTACGGGTCAGGGGATTGCCGATAAACTCATCTTT.

The table lists this clone with a few counts. A much larger clonotype is one base distant, so this may be a read error. Other DNA variants within this sample encode the same CDR3. J is TRDJ1 and V is TRDV3; 9 bases align to TRDD3. V shed 3 bases and J 0 bases; nucleotides not matched to a gene: 20. Germline loops: CDR1 TVYSNPD, CDR2 GDNSRS (reference sequence). The CDR3 consists of 19 residues. CDR3: CAFLPSSLGDTPYTDKLIF. The CDR3 DNA reads as TGTGCCTTCTTGCCTTCCTCACTGGGGGACACCCCTTACACCGATAAACTCATCTTT.

In this sample, this clone is medium-sized (0.01 to 0.1%). This rearrangement joins TRDV1 to TRDJ1; 8 bases agree with TRDD3. J lost 0 bases, V lost 0 bases, and 24 bases had no gene match. The CDR3 spans 23 residues. Germline CDR1 reads TSWWSYY; CDR2 reads QGS. This CDR3 reads CALGELRSSVPLLLGAYTDKLIF. CDR3 bases: TGTGCTCTTGGGGAACTAAGATCCTCCGTTCCTCTATTACTGGGGGCGTACACCGATAAACTCATCTTT.

This clone was seen more than once but under ten times. This DNA's translation and the protein TCRdb lists, from a much larger clone, do not match at residue 5, likely due to a read error; the protein shown is translated from the DNA. This CDR3 is CALGVPSFLPGGYTDKLIF. CDR3 sequence (DNA): TGTGCTCTTGGGGTCCCCTCGTTTCTACCTGGGGGATACACCGATAAACTCATCTTT. This chain connects TRDV1 to TRDJ1, with 9 bases aligning to TRDD3. This CDR3 has 19 residues. After removal of 4 bases from V and 0 bases from J, the junction contained 15 bases not matched to a gene. Per the germline V gene, CDR1 is TSWWSYY and CDR2 is QGS.

Notes on this clone: The junction departs from germline at one end; a sequencing error may be responsible. At the DNA level, this CDR3 is encoded by other sequences in the same sample as well. This sequence joins TRDV1 and TRDJ1, with a weak D call TRDD3 (5 bases). The CDR3 spans 20 residues. Germline V gene lookup returns CDR1 TSWWSYY and CDR2 QGS. CDR3: CALGEPWDGLTPLYTDKLIF. The CDR3 bases are TGTGCCCTTGGGGAACCCTGGGACGGCTTAACCCCTTTGTACACCGATAAACTCATCTTT.

By its share, this clone is medium-sized. Given a much more abundant clone one base away, this may be a read error. The sample has other DNA sequences that encode this CDR3 too. The chain links TRDV2 to TRDJ2; 10 bases fit TRDD3. This CDR3 contains 16 residues. Per germline, CDR1 GEAIGNYY and CDR2 EKD. CDR3 sequence reads: CACDTVLGDLTAQLFF. In nucleotides, the CDR3 is TGTGCCTGTGACACCGTACTGGGGGATTTGACAGCCCAACTCTTCTTT.

As regards this clone: Only one base separates this from a far larger clonotype, so it likely reflects a read error. Different DNA sequences within this sample yield the same CDR3. The J gene is TRDJ3, the V gene TRDV2, with a possible D match to TRDD3 (6 bases). The CDR3 runs to 18 residues. V lost 0 bases and J lost 0, with 11 bases in between. The germline V gene encodes CDR1 GEAIGNYY and CDR2 EKD. CDR3 amino acids: CACDTWGYGSWDTRQMFF. Here the CDR3 DNA reads TGTGCCTGTGACACCTGGGGGTACGGCTCCTGGGACACCCGACAGATGTTTTTC.

This clone occurred a few times. A read error is the likely source, as a far larger clone sits one nucleotide away. This chain connects TRDV2 to TRDJ3, with 9 bases that match TRDD3. The length of the CDR3 is 18 residues. Germline CDR1 reads GEAIGNYY; CDR2 reads EKD. The CDR3 reads CACDTGGYRTWDTRQVFF. The CDR3 nucleotides read TGTGCCTGTGACACCGGGGGATACCGGACCTGGGACACCCGACAGGTGTTTTTC.

This clone showed up just a few times. One end of the junction is discordant with germline, which a read error may explain. The chain has TRDV1 and TRDJ3, with TRDD3 matching over 8 bases. The CDR3 extends over 20 amino acids. The germline V gene encodes CDR1 TSWWSYY and CDR2 QGS. This CDR3 is CALGNTVCGIRSWDPRQMFF. In DNA, the CDR3 is TGTGCTCTTGGGAATACGGTATGTGGGATACGCTCCTGGGACCCCCGACAGATGTTTTTC.

In its sample, this clone ranks as medium-sized. The V and J genes are TRDV1 and TRDJ1, with D unresolved. This CDR3 spans 16 amino acids. CDR1 TSWWSYY and CDR2 QGS come from the germline V gene. Trimming cost V 6 bases and J 0 bases, with 17 bases left between them. This chain's CDR3 is CALGPGAPRNTDKLIF. The CDR3 DNA reads as TGTGCTCTTGGCCCCGGGGCCCCCCGTAACACCGATAAACTCATCTTT.

This clone counts as medium-sized. The genes are TRDV1 and TRDJ1; D is unresolved. The CDR3 runs to 15 residues. CDR1 and CDR2 (germline): TSWWSYY, QGS. Trimming removed 2 bases from V and 0 bases from J, with 10 bases in between. CDR3: CALGEERSYTDKLIF. CDR3 bases: TGTGCTCTTGGGGAAGAACGGTCCTACACCGATAAACTCATCTTT.

A remark on this clone: For this DNA, TCRdb reports the protein of a much larger clone, which diverges at residue 3, most likely from a read error; the protein presented here is translated directly from the DNA. The chain carries TRDV2 and TRDJ3; the match to TRDD3 covers 9 bases. The CDR3 contains 19 residues. Germline CDR1 is GEAIGNYY and CDR2 is EKD. CDR3 sequence: CASDTYWGSSSWDTRQMFF. CDR3 coding DNA: TGTGCCAGTGACACCTACTGGGGGAGTAGCTCCTGGGACACCCGACAGATGTTTTTC.

Turning to this clone: A read error may be the cause here, since a much bigger clone is one base away. The chain has TRDV1 and TRDJ1, with 11 nucleotides matching TRDD3. V shed 1 base, J shed 0 bases, and the junction held 16 bases outside the gene matches. Germline CDR1 TSWWSYY, CDR2 QGS. This CDR3 spans 21 amino acids. The CDR3 DNA follows: TGTGCTCTTGGGGAACCCCTCCGCGTACTGGGGGATATGGGCAACACCGATAAACTCATCTTT. As protein: CALGEPLRVLGDMGNTDKLIF.

This clone appeared a few times. A much bigger clone sits one base away, suggesting this may be a read error. This chain links TRDV3 with TRDJ1; D is unclear. Germline CDR1 reads TVYSNPD; CDR2 reads GDNSRS (reference sequence). The V gene lost 3 bases and the J gene lost 4 bases, with 9 bases spanning the gap. The CDR3 contains 11 residues. The CDR3 nucleotides are TGTGCCTTGGCCAAGGGCGATAAACTCATCTTT. Amino acids: CALAKGDKLIF.

This clone was recorded a few times. The protein in TCRdb stems from a much larger clone and differs at residue 17 from this DNA's translation, likely a read error; here the protein is translated from the DNA. The V and J genes are TRAV29/DV5 and TRDJ3; D possibly uses TRDD2 or TRDD3 (5 bases each). CDR1 is NSMFDY, CDR2 ISSIKDK, per germline. This CDR3 has 19 residues. In nucleotides, the CDR3 is TGTGCAGCAAGCGCCCTCAGTACTCCTAGCTCCTGGGACACCCGACAGACGTTTTTC. Protein product: CAASALSTPSSWDTRQTFF. The whole variable domain, filled in from reference TRAV29/DV5 and TRDJ3, reads DQQVKQNSPSLSVQEGRISILNCDYTNSMFDYFLWYKKYPAEGPTFLISISSIKDKNEDGRFTVFLNKSAKHLSLHIVPSQPGDSAVYFCAASALSTPSSWDTRQTFFGTGIKLFVEP.

Turning to this clone: TCRdb lists the protein of a much larger clone for this DNA, which differs at residue 3, so this is likely a read error; the protein given here is translated from the DNA itself. The CDR3 coding sequence is TGTGCTCCTGGGATTCCCCCGTATGGGGGATACACCGATAAACTCATCTTT. Translating it yields CAPGIPPYGGYTDKLIF. The V gene is TRDV1, the J gene TRDJ1, with 8 bases identical to TRDD3. Germline loops: CDR1 TSWWSYY, CDR2 QGS. This CDR3 comprises 17 residues.

This clone showed up just a few times. The rearrangement joins TRDV2 to TRDJ3; the match to TRDD3 covers 7 bases. Trimming at V came to 3 bases and at J to 0 bases, leaving 13 bases not matched to a gene. This CDR3 is built from 20 residues. Germline CDR1 reads GEAIGNYY; CDR2 reads EKD. CDR3 DNA: TGTGCCTGTGACCCGATACTACTGGATACGAGCTCCTGGGACACCCGACAGATGTTTTTC. It codes for CACDPILLDTSSWDTRQMFF.